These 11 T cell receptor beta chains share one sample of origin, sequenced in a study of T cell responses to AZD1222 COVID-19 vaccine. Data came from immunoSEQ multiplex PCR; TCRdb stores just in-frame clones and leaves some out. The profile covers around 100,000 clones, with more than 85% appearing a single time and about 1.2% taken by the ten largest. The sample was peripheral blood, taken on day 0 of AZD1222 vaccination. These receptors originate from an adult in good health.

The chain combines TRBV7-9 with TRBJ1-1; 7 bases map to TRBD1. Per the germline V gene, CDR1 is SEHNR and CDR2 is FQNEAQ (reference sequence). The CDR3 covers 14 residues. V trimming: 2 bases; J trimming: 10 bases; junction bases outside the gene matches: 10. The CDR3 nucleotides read TGTGCCAGCAGCTTAAATGCGGCAGGGGGGACAGCTTTCTTT. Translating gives CASSLNAAGGTAFF.

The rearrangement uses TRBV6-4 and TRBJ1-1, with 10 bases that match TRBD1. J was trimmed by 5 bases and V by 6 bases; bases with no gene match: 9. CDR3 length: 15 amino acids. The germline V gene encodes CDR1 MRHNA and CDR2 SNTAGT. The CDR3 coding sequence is TGTGCCAGCAGGCCTGAGGGACAGGGGCGAACTGAAGCTTTCTTT. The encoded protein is CASRPEGQGRTEAFF.

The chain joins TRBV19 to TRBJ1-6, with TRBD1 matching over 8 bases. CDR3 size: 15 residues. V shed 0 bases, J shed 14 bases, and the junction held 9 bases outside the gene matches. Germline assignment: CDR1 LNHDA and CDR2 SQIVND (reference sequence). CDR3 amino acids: CASSIDRTGRISLHF. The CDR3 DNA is TGTGCCAGTAGTATAGATCGGACAGGGAGGATATCCCTCCACTTT.

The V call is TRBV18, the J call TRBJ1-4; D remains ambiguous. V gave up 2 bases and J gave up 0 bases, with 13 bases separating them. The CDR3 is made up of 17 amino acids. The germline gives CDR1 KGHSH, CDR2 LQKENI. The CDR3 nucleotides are TGTGCCAGCTCACCAGTTCAGCAGGTTGCAACTAATGAAAAACTGTTTTTT. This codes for CASSPVQQVATNEKLFF.

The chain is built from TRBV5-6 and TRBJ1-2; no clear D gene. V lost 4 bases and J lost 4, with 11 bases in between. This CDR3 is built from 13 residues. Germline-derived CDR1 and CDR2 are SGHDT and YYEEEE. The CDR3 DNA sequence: TGTGCCAGCAGCCCTATAGGCGGCTATGGCTACACCTTC. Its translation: CASSPIGGYGYTF.

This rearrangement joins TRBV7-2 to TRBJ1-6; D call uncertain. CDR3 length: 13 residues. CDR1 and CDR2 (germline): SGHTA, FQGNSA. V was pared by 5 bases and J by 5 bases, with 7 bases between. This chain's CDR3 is CASSPINNSPLHF. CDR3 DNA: TGTGCCAGCAGCCCTATAAATAATTCACCCCTCCACTTT.

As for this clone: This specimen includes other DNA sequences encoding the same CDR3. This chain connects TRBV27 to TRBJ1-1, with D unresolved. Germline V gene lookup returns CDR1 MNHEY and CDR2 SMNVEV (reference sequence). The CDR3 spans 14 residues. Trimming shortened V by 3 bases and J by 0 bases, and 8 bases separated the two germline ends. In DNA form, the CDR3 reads TGTGCCAGCAGTTTGTCGAGACTGAACACTGAAGCTTTCTTT. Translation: CASSLSRLNTEAFF.

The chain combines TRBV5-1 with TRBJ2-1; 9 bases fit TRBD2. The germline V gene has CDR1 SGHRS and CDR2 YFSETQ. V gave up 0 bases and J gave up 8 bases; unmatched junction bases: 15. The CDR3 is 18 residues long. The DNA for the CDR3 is TGCGCCAGCAGCTTGGAAGACTTAAGGCGGGGGGGCTTTTATGAGCAGTTCTTC. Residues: CASSLEDLRRGGFYEQFF. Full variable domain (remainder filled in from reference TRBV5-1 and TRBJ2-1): KAGVTQTPRYLIKTRGQQVTLSCSPISGHRSVSWYQQTPGQGLQFLFEYFSETQRNKGNFPGRFSGRQFSNSRSEMNVSTLELGDSALYLCASSLEDLRRGGFYEQFFGPGTRLTVL.

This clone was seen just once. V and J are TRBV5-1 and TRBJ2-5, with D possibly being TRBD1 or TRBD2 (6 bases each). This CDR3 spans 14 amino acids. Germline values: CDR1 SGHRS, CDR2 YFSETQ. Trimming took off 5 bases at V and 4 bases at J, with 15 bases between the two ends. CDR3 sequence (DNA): TGCGCCAGCAGATCGGGGGCGGGGACAGAGACCCAGTACTTC. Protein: CASRSGAGTETQYF.

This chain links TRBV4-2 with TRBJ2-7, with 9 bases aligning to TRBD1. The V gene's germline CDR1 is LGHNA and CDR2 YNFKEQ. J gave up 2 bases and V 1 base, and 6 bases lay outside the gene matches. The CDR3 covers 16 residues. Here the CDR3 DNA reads TGTGCCAGCAGCCAAGTGCAGGGACAGGGTCCCTACGAGCAGTACTTC. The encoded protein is CASSQVQGQGPYEQYF.

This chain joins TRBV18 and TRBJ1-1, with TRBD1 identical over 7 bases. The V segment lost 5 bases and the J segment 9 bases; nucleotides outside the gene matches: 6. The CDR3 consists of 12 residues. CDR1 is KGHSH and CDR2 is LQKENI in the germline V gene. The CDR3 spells CASSSTGEKAFF. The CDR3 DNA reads TGTGCCAGCTCATCTACAGGGGAGAAAGCTTTCTTT.